This T cell receptor (beta chain) comes out of a study of neurological immune-mediated disorders. Study results and limitations: One related-CDR3 cluster, identified by phylogenetic grouping, held the repertoires of 18 of 34 multiple sclerosis patients and was a possible signature.

This clonotype was counted at least ten times. Its antigen is unknown. Germline CDR1 SNHLY, CDR2 FYNNEI. V dropped 1 base and J dropped 5; count of bases not matched to a gene: 7. The CDR3 contains 15 residues. It was from 2 million PBMCs stored at -80 C that the unsorted libraries were obtained. TCRdb used MiXCR to reprocess the 5' RACE reads, holding one entry per CDR3 protein. The sample has some 60,000 distinct CDR3 sequences; around 2.3% are singletons. The specimen was PBMCs. J is TRBJ2-5 and V is TRBV2; 7 bases are shared with TRBD1. This sequence was found in a man aged 50-59 years with multiple sclerosis. CDR3 loop: CASSEVKGAWETQYF. The CDR3 nucleotides read TGTGCCAGCAGTGAAGTGAAGGGGGCGTGGGAGACCCAGTACTTC.